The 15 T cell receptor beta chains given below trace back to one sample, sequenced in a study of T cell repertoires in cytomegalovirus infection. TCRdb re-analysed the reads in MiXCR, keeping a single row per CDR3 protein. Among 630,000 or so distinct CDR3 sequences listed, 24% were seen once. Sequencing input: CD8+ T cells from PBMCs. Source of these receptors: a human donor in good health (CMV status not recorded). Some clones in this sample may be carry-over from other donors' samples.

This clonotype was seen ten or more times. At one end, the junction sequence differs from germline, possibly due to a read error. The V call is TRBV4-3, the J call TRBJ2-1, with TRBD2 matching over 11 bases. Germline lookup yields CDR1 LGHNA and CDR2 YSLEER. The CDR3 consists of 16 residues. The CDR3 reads CASSPLAGGLYNEQFF. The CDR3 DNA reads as TGTGCCAGCAGTCCCTTAGCGGGGGGGCTATACAATGAGCAGTTCTTC.

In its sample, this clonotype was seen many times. In nucleotides, the CDR3 is TGTGCCAGCAGCCAAGAATGGCTAGCGGGGCAAGAGACCCAGTACTTC. Translation: CASSQEWLAGQETQYF. The V and J genes are TRBV14 and TRBJ2-5; 9 bases map to TRBD2. Trimming took 0 bases from V and 2 from J; bases not matched to a gene: 4. Germline values: CDR1 SGHDN, CDR2 FVKESK. The CDR3 contains 16 residues. Full variable domain (rest looked up from reference TRBV14 and TRBJ2-5): EAGVTQFPSHSVIEKGQTVTLRCDPISGHDNLYWYRRVMGKEIKFLLHFVKESKQDESGMPNNRFLAERTGGTYSTLKVQPAELEDSGVYFCASSQEWLAGQETQYFGPGTRLLVL.

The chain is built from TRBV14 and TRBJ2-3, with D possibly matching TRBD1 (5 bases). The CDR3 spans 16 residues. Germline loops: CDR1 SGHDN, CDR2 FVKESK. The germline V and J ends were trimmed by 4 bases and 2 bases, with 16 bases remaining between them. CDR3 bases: TGTGCCAGCAGCCCTACAGGCGGCTTTCACACAGATACGCAGTATTTT. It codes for CASSPTGGFHTDTQYF. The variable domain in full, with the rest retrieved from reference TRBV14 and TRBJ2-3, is EAGVTQFPSHSVIEKGQTVTLRCDPISGHDNLYWYRRVMGKEIKFLLHFVKESKQDESGMPNNRFLAERTGGTYSTLKVQPAELEDSGVYFCASSPTGGFHTDTQYFGPGTRLTVL.

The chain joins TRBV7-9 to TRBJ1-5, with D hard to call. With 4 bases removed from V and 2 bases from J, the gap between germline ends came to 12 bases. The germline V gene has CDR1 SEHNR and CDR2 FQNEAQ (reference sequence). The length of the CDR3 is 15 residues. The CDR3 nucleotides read TGTGCCAGCAGCTCGACCGCTGGGGGCAATCAGCCCCAGCATTTT. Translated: CASSSTAGGNQPQHF.

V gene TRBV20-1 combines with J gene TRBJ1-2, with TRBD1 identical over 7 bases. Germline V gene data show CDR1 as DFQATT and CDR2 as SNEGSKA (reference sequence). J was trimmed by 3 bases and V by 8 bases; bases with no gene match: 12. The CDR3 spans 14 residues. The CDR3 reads CSPVLTGSDYGYTF. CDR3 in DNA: TGCAGTCCCGTATTGACAGGGAGCGACTATGGCTACACCTTC.

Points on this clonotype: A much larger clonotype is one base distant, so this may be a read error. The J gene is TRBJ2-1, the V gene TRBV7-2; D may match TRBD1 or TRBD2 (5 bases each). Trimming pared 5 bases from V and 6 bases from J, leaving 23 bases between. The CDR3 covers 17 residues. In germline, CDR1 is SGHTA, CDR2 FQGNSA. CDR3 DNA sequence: TGTACCAGCAGCCCCACCGAGGGGACCTGGGGCTCCAATGAGCAGTTCTTC. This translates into CTSSPTEGTWGSNEQFF.

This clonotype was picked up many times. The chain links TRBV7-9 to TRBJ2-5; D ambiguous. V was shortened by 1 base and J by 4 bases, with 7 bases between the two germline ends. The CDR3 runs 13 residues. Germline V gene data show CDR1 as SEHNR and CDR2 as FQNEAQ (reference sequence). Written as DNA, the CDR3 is TGTGCCAGCAGCTTAGTAGACGGAGAGACCCAGTACTTC. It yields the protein CASSLVDGETQYF.

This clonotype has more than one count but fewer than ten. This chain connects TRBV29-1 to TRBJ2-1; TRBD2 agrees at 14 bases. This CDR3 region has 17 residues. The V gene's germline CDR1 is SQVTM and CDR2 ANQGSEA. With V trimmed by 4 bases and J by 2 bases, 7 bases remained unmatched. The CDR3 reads CSVGGLAGVKTYNEQFF. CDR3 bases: TGCAGCGTTGGGGGACTAGCGGGGGTGAAGACCTACAATGAGCAGTTCTTC.

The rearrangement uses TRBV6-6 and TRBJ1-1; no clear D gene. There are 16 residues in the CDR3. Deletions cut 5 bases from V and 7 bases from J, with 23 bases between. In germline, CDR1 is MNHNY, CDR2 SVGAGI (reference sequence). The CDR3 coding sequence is TGTGCCAGCAGTCTAACGACTCTCCCTCAAGGGAATGAAGCTTTCTTT. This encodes CASSLTTLPQGNEAFF.

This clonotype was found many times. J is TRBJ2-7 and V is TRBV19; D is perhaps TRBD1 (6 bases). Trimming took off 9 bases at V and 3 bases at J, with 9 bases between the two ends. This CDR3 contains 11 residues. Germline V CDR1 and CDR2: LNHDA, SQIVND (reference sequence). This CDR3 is CASMDSYEQYF. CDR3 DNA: TGTGCCAGCATGGACAGCTACGAGCAGTACTTC.

Written as DNA, the CDR3 is TGTGCCAGCAGCCTGTACCCCGGGACCCAGTACTTC. It encodes CASSLYPGTQYF. The chain employs TRBV7-2 and TRBJ2-5; D unresolved. The CDR3 covers 12 residues. Trimming took 5 bases from V and 7 from J, leaving 11 bases between them. Per germline, CDR1 SGHTA and CDR2 FQGNSA.

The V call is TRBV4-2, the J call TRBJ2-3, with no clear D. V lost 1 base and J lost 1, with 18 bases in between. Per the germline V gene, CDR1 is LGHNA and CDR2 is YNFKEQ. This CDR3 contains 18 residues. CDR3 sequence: CASSQGVRAGYGTDTQYF. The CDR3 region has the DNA TGTGCCAGCAGCCAAGGAGTCCGGGCCGGATATGGCACAGATACGCAGTATTTT.

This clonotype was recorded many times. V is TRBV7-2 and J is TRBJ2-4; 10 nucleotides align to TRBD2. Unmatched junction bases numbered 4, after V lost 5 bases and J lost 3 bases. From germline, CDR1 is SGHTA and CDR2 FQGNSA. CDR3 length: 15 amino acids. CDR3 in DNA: TGTGCCAGCAGCCCCGTAGCGGGGGGCAAAAACATTCAGTACTTC. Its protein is CASSPVAGGKNIQYF.

This chain's CDR3 is CSARDQEGYGYTF. Written as DNA, the CDR3 is TGCAGTGCTAGAGATCAAGAAGGCTATGGCTACACCTTC. The gene calls are TRBV20-1 and TRBJ1-2; D is undetermined. V was cut by 0 bases and J by 4 bases, with 9 bases left in between. This CDR3 contains 13 residues. Germline CDR1 DFQATT, CDR2 SNEGSKA (reference sequence).

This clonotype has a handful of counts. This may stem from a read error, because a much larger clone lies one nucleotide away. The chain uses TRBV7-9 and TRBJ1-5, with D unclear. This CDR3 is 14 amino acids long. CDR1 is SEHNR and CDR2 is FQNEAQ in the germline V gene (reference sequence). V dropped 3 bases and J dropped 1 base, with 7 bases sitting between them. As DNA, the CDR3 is TGTGCCAGCAGCTTTGCAAGGAGCAATCAGCCCCAGCATTTT. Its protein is CASSFARSNQPQHF.